The T cell receptor beta chain described here comes from a study of cytomegalovirus exposure and HLA in healthy donors. Study outcomes and limitations: At a 0.05 false discovery rate, a later analysis found around 15,000 TCR beta sequences to be associated with HLA alleles. Several top significant clusters appeared, in a later analysis, to be linked to common viral pathogens. The study put 150 to 200 TCR beta chains on its list as cytomegalovirus-associated. Prediction of most subjects' HLA-A and HLA-B alleles by TCR beta sequences was reportedly accurate.

In regard to this clone: Its antigen remains unidentified.

PCR amplification relied on 60 Vbeta primers (plus 13 Jbeta primers). The table came from immunoSEQ multiplex PCR; TCRdb's copy has only in-frame clones and leaves some out. The profile covers about 130,000 clones, with approximately 85% appearing a single time and under 7.5% taken by the ten largest. Sequenced sample: PBMCs. The source is a woman aged 25 to 39 in good health and CMV-seropositive.

The CDR3 sequence is CASSWGHTDTQYF. CDR3 DNA sequence: TGCGCCAGCAGCTGGGGACACACAGATACGCAGTATTTT. The genes are TRBV5-1 and TRBJ2-3; weak D call: TRBD1 (6 bases). Trimming cost V 3 bases and J 2 bases, with 7 bases left between them. The CDR3 spans 13 residues. The germline gives CDR1 SGHRS, CDR2 YFSETQ.